Shown below are 3 T cell receptor beta chains from a single sample sequenced in a study of OX40 agonist ivuxolimab in advanced cancers. Sequencing used immunoSEQ multiplex PCR; TCRdb keeps in-frame clones, though not all of them. This table holds roughly 49,000 clones, 88% found once. The source was CD4+ or CD8+ T cells sorted from blood, collected in a trial of the OX40 agonist ivuxolimab. These receptors all come from an adult with an advanced solid tumor such as melanoma, head and neck, liver or kidney cancer.

This sequence joins TRBV6-1 and TRBJ2-3; 9 nucleotides match TRBD2. Germline CDR1 is MNHNS and CDR2 is SASEGT. This CDR3 has 16 amino acids. Germline trimming cut 0 bases from V and 8 bases from J; bases unmatched to any gene: 9. CDR3 residues: CASSEARAGGAGTQYF. In DNA form, the CDR3 reads TGTGCCAGCAGTGAAGCAAGAGCGGGGGGCGCCGGTACGCAGTATTTT.

This chain connects TRBV7-9 to TRBJ1-4, with D unresolved. V was cut by 1 base and J by 5 bases, with 11 bases left in between. In germline, CDR1 is SEHNR, CDR2 FQNEAQ (reference sequence). This CDR3 contains 15 residues. CDR3 loop: CASSLGARNNEKLFF. As DNA, the CDR3 is TGTGCCAGCAGCTTAGGTGCCAGGAACAATGAAAAACTGTTTTTT.

The chain joins TRBV2 to TRBJ2-5; D is perhaps TRBD1 or TRBD2 (8 bases each). The CDR3 loop spans 14 amino acids. V was cut by 4 bases and J by 5 bases, with 14 bases left in between. Germline values: CDR1 SNHLY, CDR2 FYNNEI. Here the CDR3 DNA reads TGTGCCAGCAGTGTAGCGGGACAGGCGGAGACCCAGTACTTC. This encodes CASSVAGQAETQYF.